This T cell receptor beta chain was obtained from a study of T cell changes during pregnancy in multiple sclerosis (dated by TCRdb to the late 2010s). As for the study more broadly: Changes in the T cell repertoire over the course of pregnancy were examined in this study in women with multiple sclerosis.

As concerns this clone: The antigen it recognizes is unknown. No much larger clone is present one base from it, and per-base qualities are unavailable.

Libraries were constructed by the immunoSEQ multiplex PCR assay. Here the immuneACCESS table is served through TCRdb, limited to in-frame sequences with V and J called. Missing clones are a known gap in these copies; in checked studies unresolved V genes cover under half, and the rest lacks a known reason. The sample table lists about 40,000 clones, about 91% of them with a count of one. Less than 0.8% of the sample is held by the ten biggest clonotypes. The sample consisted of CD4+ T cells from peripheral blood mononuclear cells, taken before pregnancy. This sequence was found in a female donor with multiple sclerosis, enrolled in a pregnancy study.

Here the CDR3 is given as CASSSGTSGRGSYNEQFF. The DNA is TGTGCCAGCAGCTCCGGGACTAGCGGGAGAGGCTCCTACAATGAGCAGTTCTTC. Recombination linked TRBV27 to TRBJ2-1, with 14 junctional bases fitting TRBD2. The CDR3 spans 18 residues, from the cysteine through the phenylalanine. The retained sequence is limited to the CDR3, 54 bases, with the frame set at the first base. After removal of 6 bases from V and 0 bases from J, the junction retains 7 bases not matched to a gene. Based on the germline V gene (reference sequence), the CDR1 and CDR2 sequences are MNHEY and SMNVEV.